This TCR beta chain was sequenced during a study of T cell responses to AZD1222 COVID-19 vaccine. Whole-study findings and limits: It should be noted that donors were predominantly white British and more often female, and clonal diversity was possibly underestimated.

Sequenced by immunoSEQ multiplex PCR; TCRdb stores in-frame clones only, minus some. The profile shows more than 95,000 clones, around 89% of them singletons. The CDR3 is made up of 14 amino acids. CDR1 is LNHDA and CDR2 is SQIVND in the germline V gene (reference sequence). Trimming stripped 0 bases from V and 6 bases from J, with 11 bases between. Timing groups of about 4 and about 12 weeks for second doses were pooled. Remarks on this clone: Its antigen remains unknown.

V usage is TRBV19 and J usage is TRBJ1-1; D not certain. The clonotype originates from an adult who received the AZD1222 COVID-19 vaccine. Sample: peripheral blood, taken 28 days after the second AZD1222 dose. CDR3 sequence reads: CASSIDRRAAEAFF. DNA for the CDR3: TGTGCCAGTAGTATAGATAGGAGGGCCGCTGAAGCTTTCTTT.